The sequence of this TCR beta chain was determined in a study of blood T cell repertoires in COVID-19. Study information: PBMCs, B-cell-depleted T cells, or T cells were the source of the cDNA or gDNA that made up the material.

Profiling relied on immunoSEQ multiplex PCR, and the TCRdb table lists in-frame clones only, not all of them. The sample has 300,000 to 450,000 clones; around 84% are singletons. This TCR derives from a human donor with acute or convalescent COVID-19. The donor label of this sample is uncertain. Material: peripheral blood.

The DNA of the CDR3 is TGTGCCAGCAGGAAGGACTCGTCCTACGAGCAGTACTTC. Protein: CASRKDSSYEQYF. The chain carries TRBV2 and TRBJ2-7; perhaps TRBD2 as D (5 bases). The CDR3 totals 13 residues. Between the trimmed V and J ends, which lost 6 bases and 1 base, there was a span of 10 bases. In germline, CDR1 is SNHLY, CDR2 FYNNEI.